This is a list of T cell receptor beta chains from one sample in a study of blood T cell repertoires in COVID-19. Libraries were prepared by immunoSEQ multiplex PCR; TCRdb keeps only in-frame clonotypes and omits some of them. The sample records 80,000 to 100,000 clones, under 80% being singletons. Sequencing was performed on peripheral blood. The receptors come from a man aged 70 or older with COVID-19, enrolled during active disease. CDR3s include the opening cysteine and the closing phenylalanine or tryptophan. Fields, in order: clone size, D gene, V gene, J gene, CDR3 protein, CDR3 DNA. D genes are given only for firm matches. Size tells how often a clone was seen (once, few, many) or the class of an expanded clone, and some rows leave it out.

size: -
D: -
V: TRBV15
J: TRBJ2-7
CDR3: CATSPEGDRAPGEQYF
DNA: TGTGCCACCAGCCCTGAGGGGGATCGGGCCCCGGGAGAGCAGTACTTC

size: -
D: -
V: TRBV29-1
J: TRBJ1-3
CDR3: CSVVSSGNTIYF
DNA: TGCAGCGTTGTGAGCTCTGGAAACACCATATATTTT

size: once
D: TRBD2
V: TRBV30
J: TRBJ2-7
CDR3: CAWSLGTSLPYEQYF
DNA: TGTGCCTGGAGTCTGGGGACTAGCTTACCCTACGAGCAGTACTTC

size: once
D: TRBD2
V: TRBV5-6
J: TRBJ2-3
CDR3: CASSAGTSEADTQYF
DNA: TGTGCCAGCAGCGCCGGGACTAGCGAGGCAGATACGCAGTATTTT

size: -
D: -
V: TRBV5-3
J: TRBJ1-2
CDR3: CARSRHRDIYGYTF
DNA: TGTGCCAGAAGCAGGCACCGGGACATCTATGGCTACACCTTC

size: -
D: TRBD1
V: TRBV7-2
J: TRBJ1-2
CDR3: CASSVLQGLDYGYTF
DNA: TGTGCCAGCAGCGTCCTACAGGGGCTCGACTATGGCTACACCTTC

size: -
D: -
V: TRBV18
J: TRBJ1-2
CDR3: CASSPSNDLAYGYTF
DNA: TGTGCCAGCTCACCGTCGAATGATTTAGCCTATGGCTACACCTTC

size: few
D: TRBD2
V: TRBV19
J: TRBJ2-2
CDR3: CASSIGLAGGRNTGELFF
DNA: TGTGCCAGTAGTATCGGGCTAGCGGGAGGTAGGAACACCGGGGAGCTGTTTTTT

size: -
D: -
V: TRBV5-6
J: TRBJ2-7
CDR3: CASSLDRGGEQYF
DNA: TGTGCCAGCAGCTTGGATAGGGGCGGTGAGCAGTACTTC

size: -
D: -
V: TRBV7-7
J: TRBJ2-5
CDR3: CASSLGQSWETQYF
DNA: TGTGCTAGCAGCTTAGGACAGTCCTGGGAGACCCAGTACTTC

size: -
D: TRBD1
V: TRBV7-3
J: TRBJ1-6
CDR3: CASSWTGGGNSPLHF
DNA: TGTGCCAGCAGCTGGACAGGGGGCGGTAATTCACCCCTCCACTTT

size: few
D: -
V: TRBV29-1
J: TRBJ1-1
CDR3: CSGGQTNTEAFF
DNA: TGCAGCGGCGGACAGACGAACACTGAAGCTTTCTTT

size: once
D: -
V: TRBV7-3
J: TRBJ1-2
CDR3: CAIFESRVRGYTF
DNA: TGTGCCATCTTCGAATCCAGGGTTCGCGGCTACACCTTC

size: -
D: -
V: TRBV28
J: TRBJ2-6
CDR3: CASTEISGANVLTF
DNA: TGTGCCAGCACAGAAATCTCTGGGGCCAACGTCCTGACTTTC

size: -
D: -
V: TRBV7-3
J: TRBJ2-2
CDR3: CASSLQGTGELFF
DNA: TGTGCCAGCAGCTTACAGGGGACCGGGGAGCTGTTTTTT

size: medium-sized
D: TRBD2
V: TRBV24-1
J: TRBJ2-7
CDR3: CATSRSERGSYEQYF
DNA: TGTGCCACCAGCCGCTCCGAGCGGGGGTCCTACGAGCAGTACTTC

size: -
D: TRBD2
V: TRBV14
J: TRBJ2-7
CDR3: CASSQRSGTSGAYEQYF
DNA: TGTGCCAGCAGCCAAAGATCCGGGACTAGCGGGGCCTACGAGCAGTACTTC

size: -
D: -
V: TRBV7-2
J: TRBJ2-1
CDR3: CASSSTSYNEQFF
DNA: TGTGCCAGCAGCTCTACTAGCTACAATGAGCAGTTCTTC

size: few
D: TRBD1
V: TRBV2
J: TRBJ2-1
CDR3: CASSEAAGGYGNEQFF
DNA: TGTGCCAGCAGTGAAGCGGCAGGGGGCTATGGCAATGAGCAGTTCTTC

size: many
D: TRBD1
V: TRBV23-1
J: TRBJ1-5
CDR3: CASSGGQANQPQHF
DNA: TGCGCCAGCAGTGGAGGACAGGCAAATCAGCCCCAGCATTTT

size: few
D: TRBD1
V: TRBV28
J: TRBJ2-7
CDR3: CASSLYNTMGQTNYEQYF
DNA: TGTGCCAGCAGTTTATATAACACGATGGGACAGACCAACTACGAGCAGTACTTC

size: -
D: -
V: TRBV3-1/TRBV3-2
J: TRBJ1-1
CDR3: CASTPSGRAEAFF
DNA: TGTGCCAGCACCCCATCAGGGCGCGCTGAAGCTTTCTTT

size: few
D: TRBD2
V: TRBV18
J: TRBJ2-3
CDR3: CASSPRTSGITTDTQYF
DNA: TGTGCCAGCTCACCTCGGACTAGCGGAATTACCACAGATACGCAGTATTTT

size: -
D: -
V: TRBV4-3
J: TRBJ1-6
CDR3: CASSQGGRLLNSPLHF
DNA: TGCGCCAGCAGCCAAGGAGGCCGGCTACTCAATTCACCCCTCCACTTT

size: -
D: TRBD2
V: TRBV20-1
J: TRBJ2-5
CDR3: CSASLAGVETQYF
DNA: TGCAGTGCTAGTCTGGCGGGAGTAGAGACCCAGTACTTC

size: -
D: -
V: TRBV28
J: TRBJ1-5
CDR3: CASRTSSNQPQHF
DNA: TGTGCCAGCAGAACTAGTAGCAATCAGCCCCAGCATTTT

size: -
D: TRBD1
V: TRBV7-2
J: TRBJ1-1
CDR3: CASTARRGTVNTEAFF
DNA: TGTGCCAGCACCGCCCGCAGGGGGACCGTGAACACTGAAGCTTTCTTT